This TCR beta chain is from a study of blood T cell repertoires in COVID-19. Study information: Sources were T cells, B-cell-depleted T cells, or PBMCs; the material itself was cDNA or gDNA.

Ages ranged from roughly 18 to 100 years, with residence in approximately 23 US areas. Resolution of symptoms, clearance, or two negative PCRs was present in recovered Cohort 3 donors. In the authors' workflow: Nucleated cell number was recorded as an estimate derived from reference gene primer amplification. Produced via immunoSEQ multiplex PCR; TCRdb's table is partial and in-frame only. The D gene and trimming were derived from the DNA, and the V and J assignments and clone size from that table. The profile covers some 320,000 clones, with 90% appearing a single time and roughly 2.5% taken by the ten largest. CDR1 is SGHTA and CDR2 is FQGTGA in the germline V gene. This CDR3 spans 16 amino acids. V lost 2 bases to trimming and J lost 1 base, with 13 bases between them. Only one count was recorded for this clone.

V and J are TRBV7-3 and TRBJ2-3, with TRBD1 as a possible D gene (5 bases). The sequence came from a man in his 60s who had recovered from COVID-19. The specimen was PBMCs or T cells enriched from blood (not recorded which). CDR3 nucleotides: TGTGCCAGCAGCTTAGTAGGGGCCCTCGGCACAGATACGCAGTATTTT. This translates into CASSLVGALGTDTQYF.